This section outlines one TCR beta chain sequence together with its context. These data originate in a study of T cell repertoires in cytomegalovirus infection. Germline assignment: CDR1 MNHNS and CDR2 SASEGT. The CDR3 totals 13 residues. Trimming cost V 8 bases and J 7 bases; bases outside gene matches: 9. MiXCR was run by TCRdb on the reads, yielding one entry per CDR3 protein. The repertoire holds fewer than 300,000 distinct CDR3 sequences, with about 25% as singletons. V is TRBV6-1 and J is TRBJ1-1; TRBD1 agrees at 8 bases. This TCR was sampled from a human donor in good health (CMV status not recorded). Some clones in this sample may be carry-over from other donors' samples. Material: PBMCs. The CDR3 is CASWQGAQGEAFF. The CDR3 DNA sequence: TGTGCCAGCTGGCAGGGGGCGCAAGGTGAAGCTTTCTTT.